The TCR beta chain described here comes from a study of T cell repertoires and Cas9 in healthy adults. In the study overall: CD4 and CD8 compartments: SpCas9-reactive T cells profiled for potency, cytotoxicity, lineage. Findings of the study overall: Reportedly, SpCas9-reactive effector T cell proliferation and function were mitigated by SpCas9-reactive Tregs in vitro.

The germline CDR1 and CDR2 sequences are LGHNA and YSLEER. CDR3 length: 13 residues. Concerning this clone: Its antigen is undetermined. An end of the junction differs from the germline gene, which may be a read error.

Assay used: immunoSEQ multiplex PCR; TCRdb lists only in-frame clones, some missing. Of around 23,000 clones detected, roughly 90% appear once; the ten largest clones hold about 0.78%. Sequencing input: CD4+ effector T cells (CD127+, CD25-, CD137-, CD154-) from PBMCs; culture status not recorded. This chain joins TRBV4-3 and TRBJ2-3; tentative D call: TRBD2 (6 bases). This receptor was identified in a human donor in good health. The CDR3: CASSQEVGLTALF. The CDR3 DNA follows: TGCGCCAGCAGCCAAGAAGTAGGACTAACGGCCCTTTTT.